The entry below describes one T cell receptor (beta chain). The data stem from a study of patients and donors after allogeneic stem cell transplantation. The CDR3 loop spans 12 amino acids. The V gene's germline CDR1 is KGHDR and CDR2 SFDVKD. The V gene lost 3 bases and the J gene lost 8 bases, with 7 bases spanning the gap. Each CDR3 protein gets one entry after TCRdb re-called the RT-PCR reads with MiXCR. The data hold 110,000 or so distinct CDR3 sequences, with approximately 40% observed a single time. This clonotype originated in a human donor who was either an allogeneic HSCT recipient or a stem cell or donor lymphocyte infusion donor (not recorded which). It is not recorded whose cells these are; they may come from a transplant donor. The chain employs TRBV24-1 and TRBJ2-1, with D tentatively TRBD1 (5 bases). The specimen was blood, either unsorted or a sorted T cell fraction (not recorded which). The CDR3 here is CATSDQGYEQFF. The CDR3 region has the DNA TGTGCCACCAGTGATCAGGGATATGAGCAGTTCTTC.